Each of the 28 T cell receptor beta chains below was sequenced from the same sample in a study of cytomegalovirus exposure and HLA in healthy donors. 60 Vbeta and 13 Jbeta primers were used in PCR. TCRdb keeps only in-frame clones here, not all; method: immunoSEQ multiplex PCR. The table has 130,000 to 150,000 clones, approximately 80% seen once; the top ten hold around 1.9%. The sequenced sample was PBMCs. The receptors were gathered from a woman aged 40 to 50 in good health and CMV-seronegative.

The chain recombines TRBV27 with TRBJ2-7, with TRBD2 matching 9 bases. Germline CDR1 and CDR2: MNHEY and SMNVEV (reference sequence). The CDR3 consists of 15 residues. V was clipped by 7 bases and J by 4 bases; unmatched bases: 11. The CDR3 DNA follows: TGTGCCAGCAAAGGCTCATTAGCGGGAGTATACGAGCAGTACTTC. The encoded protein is CASKGSLAGVYEQYF.

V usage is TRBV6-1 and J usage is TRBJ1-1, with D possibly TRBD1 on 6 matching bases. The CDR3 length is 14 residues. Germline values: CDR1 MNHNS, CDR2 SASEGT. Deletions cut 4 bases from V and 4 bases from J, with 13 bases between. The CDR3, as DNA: TGTGCCAGCAGTGCACAGGGTGAGAGCACTGAAGCTTTCTTT. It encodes CASSAQGESTEAFF.

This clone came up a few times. CDR3 nucleotides: TGCGCCAGCAGCCAAAGGAGCGGGGGGGCCCGGGAGACCCAGTACTTC. Translation: CASSQRSGGARETQYF. V and J are TRBV4-1 and TRBJ2-5; 10 bases align to TRBD2. J was trimmed by 5 bases and V by 2 bases; bases with no gene match: 8. The germline gives CDR1 MGHRA, CDR2 YSYEKL. This CDR3 has 16 residues.

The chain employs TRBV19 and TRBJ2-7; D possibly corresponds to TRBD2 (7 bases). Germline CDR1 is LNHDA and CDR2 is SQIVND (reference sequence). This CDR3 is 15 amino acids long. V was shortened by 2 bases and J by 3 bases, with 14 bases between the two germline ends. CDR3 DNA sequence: TGTGCCAGTAGTATAACGGGGGGCGGTTTCTACGAGCAGTACTTC. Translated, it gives CASSITGGGFYEQYF.

The CDR3 spells CASSPLLNYGYTF. The CDR3 DNA is TGTGCCAGCAGCCCTCTCCTTAACTATGGCTACACCTTC. The chain couples TRBV7-6 to TRBJ1-2, with unresolved D. Germline assignment: CDR1 SGHVS and CDR2 FNYEAQ. The CDR3 length is 13 residues. Trimming took 5 bases from V and 1 from J, leaving 8 bases between them.

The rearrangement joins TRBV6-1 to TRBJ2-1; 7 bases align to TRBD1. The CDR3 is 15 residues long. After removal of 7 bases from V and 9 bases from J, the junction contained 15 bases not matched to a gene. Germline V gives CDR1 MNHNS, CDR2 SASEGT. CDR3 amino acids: CASTVGQAYPGEQFF. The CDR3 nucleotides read TGTGCCAGCACTGTAGGACAGGCCTATCCGGGTGAGCAGTTCTTC.

The CDR3: CASSRDSHQPQHF. The CDR3, as DNA: TGTGCCAGCAGCCGGGACAGCCATCAGCCCCAGCATTTT. The V call is TRBV9, the J call TRBJ1-5; 7 positions match TRBD1. Losses at the gene ends were 4 bases for V and 5 bases for J; bases not matched to a gene: 3. Germline V gives CDR1 SGDLS, CDR2 YYNGEE. This CDR3 region has 13 residues.

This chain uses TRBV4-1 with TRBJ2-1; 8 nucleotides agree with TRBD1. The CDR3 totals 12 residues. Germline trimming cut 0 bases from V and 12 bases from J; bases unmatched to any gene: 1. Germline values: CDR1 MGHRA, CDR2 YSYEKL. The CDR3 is CASSQDGQGQFF. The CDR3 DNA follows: TGCGCCAGCAGCCAAGATGGACAGGGGCAGTTCTTC.

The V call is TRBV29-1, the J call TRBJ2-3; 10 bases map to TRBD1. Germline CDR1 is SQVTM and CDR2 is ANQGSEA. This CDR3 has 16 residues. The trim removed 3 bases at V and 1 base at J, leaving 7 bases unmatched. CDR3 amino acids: CSVDGETGGRTDTQYF. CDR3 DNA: TGCAGCGTTGATGGGGAGACAGGGGGCCGCACAGATACGCAGTATTTT.

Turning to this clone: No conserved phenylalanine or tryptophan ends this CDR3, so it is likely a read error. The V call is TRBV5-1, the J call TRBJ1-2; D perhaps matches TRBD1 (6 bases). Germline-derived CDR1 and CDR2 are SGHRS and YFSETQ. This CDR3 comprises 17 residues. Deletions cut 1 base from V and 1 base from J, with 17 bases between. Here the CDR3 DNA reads TGCGCCAGCAGCTTGACGCAGGGGTTAAATTTTAACTATGGCTACACCCTC. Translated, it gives CASSLTQGLNFNYGYTL.

The DNA of the CDR3 is TGCGCCAGCAGCCGAGCCGGGACAGGGTCCTACGAGCAGTACTTC. Residues: CASSRAGTGSYEQYF. This chain joins TRBV5-1 and TRBJ2-7, with 9 bases lining up with TRBD1. Germline V gene lookup returns CDR1 SGHRS and CDR2 YFSETQ. The CDR3 length is 15 residues. V trimming: 4 bases; J trimming: 1 base; junction bases outside the gene matches: 6.

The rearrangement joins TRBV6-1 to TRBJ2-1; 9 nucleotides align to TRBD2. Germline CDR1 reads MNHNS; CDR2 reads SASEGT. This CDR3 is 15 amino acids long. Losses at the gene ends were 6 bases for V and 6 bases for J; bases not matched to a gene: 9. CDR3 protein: CASRTRRGGPNEQFF. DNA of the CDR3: TGTGCCAGCAGGACCAGGCGGGGGGGTCCCAATGAGCAGTTCTTC.

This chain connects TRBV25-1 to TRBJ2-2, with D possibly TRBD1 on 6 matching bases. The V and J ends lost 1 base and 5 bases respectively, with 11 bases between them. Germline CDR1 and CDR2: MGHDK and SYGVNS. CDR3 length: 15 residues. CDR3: CASSELGAVTGELFF. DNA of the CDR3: TGTGCCAGCAGTGAATTGGGGGCAGTGACCGGGGAGCTGTTTTTT.

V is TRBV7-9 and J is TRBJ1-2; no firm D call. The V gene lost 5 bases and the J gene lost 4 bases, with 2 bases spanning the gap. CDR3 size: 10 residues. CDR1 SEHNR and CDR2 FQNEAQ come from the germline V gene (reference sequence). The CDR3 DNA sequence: TGTGCCAGCAGCCTCTATGGCTACACCTTC. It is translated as CASSLYGYTF.

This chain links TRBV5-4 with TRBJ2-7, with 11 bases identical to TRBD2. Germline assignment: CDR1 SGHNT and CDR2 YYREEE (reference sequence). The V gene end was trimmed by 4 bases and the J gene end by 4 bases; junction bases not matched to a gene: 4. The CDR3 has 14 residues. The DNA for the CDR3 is TGTGCCAGCAGCCCCGGGACTAGCGGTTACGAGCAGTACTTC. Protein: CASSPGTSGYEQYF.

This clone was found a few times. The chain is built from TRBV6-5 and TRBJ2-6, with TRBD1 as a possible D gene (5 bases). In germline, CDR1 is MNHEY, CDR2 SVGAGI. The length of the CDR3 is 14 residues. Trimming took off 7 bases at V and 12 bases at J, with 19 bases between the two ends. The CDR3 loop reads CASTLRVPPTVLTF. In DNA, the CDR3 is TGTGCCAGCACGCTCAGGGTCCCCCCAACCGTCCTGACTTTC.

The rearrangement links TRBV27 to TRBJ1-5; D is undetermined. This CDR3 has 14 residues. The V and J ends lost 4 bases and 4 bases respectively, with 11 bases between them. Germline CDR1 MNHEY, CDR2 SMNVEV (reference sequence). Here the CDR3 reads CASSSSGSNQPQHF. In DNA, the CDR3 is TGTGCCAGCAGTTCATCGGGGAGTAATCAGCCCCAGCATTTT.

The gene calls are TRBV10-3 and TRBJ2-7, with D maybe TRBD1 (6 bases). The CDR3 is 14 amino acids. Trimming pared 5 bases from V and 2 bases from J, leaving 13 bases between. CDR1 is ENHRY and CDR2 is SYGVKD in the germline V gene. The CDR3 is CAISPWDKTYEQYF. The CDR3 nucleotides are TGTGCCATCAGTCCTTGGGACAAAACCTACGAGCAGTACTTC.

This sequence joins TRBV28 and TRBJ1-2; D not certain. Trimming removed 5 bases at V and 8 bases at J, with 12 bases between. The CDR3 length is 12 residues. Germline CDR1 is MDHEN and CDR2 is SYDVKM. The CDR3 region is CASSPSSLGYTF. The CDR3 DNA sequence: TGTGCCAGCAGTCCCAGTTCCTTAGGCTACACCTTC.

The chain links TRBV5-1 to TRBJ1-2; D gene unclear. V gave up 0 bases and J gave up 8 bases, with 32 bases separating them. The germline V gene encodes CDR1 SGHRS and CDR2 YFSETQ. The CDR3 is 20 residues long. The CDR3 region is CASSLVPLTLDILVTQGYTF. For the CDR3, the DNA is TGCGCCAGCAGCTTGGTTCCGTTGACCCTCGACATCTTAGTAACGCAGGGCTACACCTTC.

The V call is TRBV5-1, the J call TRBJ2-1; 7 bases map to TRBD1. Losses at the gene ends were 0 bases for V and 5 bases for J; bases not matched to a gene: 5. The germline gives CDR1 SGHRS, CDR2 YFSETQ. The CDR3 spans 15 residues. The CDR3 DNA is TGCGCCAGCAGCTTGGAGGGACAGCCGAACAATGAGCAGTTCTTC. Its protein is CASSLEGQPNNEQFF.

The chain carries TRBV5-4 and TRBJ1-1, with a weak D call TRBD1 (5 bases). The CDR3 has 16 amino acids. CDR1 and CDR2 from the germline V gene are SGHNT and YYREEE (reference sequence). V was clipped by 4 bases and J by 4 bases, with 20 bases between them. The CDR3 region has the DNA TGTGCCAGCAGCCGAAACACCTATGGTAGGGGCACTGAAGCTTTCTTT. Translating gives CASSRNTYGRGTEAFF.

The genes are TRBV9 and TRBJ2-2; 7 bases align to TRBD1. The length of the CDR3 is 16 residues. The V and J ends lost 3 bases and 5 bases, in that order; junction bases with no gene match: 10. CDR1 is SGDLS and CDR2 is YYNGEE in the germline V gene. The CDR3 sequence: CASSAGQLRTTGELFF. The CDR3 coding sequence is TGTGCCAGCAGCGCGGGACAGCTTAGAACAACCGGGGAGCTGTTTTTT.

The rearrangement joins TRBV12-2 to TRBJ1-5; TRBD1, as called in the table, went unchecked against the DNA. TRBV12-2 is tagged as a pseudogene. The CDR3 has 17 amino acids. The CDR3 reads CASRFPARQGAEQPQHF. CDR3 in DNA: TGTGCAAGTCGCTTCCCGGCACGACAGGGGGCAGAGCAGCCCCAGCATTTT.

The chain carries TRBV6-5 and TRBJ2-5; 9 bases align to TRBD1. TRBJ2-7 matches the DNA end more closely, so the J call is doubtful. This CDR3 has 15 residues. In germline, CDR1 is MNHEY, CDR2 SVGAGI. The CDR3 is CASSYSTGGSYEQYF. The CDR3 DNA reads TGTGCCAGCAGTTACTCGACAGGGGGATCCTACGAGCAGTACTTC.

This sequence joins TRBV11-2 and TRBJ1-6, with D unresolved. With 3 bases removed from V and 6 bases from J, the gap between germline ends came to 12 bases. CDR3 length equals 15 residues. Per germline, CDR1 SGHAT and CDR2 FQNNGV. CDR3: CASSFLSGSNSPLHF. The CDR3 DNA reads TGTGCCAGCAGCTTTCTTTCGGGATCTAATTCACCCCTCCACTTT.

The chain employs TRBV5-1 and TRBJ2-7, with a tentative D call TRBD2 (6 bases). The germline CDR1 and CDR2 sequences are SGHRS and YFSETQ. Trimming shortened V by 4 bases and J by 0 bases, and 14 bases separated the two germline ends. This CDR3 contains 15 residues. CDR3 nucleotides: TGCGCCAGCAGCGGAGGGACGGCCAGCTCCTACGAGCAGTACTTC. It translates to CASSGGTASSYEQYF.

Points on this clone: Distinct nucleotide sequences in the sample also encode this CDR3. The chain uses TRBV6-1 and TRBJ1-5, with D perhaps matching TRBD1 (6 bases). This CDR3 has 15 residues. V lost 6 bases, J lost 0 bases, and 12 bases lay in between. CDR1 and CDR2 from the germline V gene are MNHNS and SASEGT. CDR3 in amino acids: CASRGTGFSNQPQHF. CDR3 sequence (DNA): TGTGCCAGCAGGGGTACAGGGTTTAGCAATCAGCCCCAGCATTTT.